This TCR beta chain stems from a study of cytomegalovirus exposure and HLA in healthy donors. The germline CDR1 and CDR2 sequences are MNHEY and SMNVEV (reference sequence). The CDR3 is 13 residues long. J gave up 3 bases and V 9 bases, and 8 bases lay outside the gene matches. The data were produced by immunoSEQ multiplex PCR, yet TCRdb's version contains in-frame clones alone and is incomplete. The sample records around 69,000 clones, roughly 95% being singletons. The rearrangement uses TRBV27 and TRBJ2-7; 7 bases are shared with TRBD1. This sequence was found in a woman between 18 and 30 years old in good health and CMV-seropositive. The specimen was PBMCs. The CDR3 sequence is CASRDREDYEQYF. The CDR3 region has the DNA TGTGCCAGTCGGGACAGAGAAGACTACGAGCAGTACTTC.